This TCR beta chain came from a study of OX40 agonist ivuxolimab in advanced cancers. Turning to the study itself: Patients received ivuxolimab, an agonistic anti-OX40 (CD134) antibody. Patients were treated with intravenous ivuxolimab, dosed at 0.01 to 10 mg/kg and infused every 2 weeks. Study-level points and caveats: CD4+ and CD8+ blood T cells expanded clonally by week 6 at 0.1 to 3.0 mg/kg.

Points on this clone: Its antigen is not identified.

Here immunoSEQ multiplex PCR was the method, and the copy in TCRdb shows in-frame clones only, minus some. The sample lists fewer than 25,000 clones; about 84% were seen once. V gave up 1 base and J gave up 8 bases; unmatched junction bases: 5. This CDR3 comprises 14 residues. The germline V gene encodes CDR1 LNHDA and CDR2 SQIVND (reference sequence). V gene TRBV19 combines with J gene TRBJ1-2, with TRBD1 matching over 9 bases. The sequence was obtained from an adult with an advanced solid tumor such as melanoma, head and neck, liver or kidney cancer. The sequences come from CD4+ or CD8+ T cells sorted from blood, collected in a trial of the OX40 agonist ivuxolimab. CDR3 residues: CASSIAGTGMGYTF. For the CDR3, the DNA is TGTGCCAGTAGTATAGCCGGGACAGGGATGGGCTACACCTTC.